The rows below give T cell receptor beta chains drawn from one sample of a study of blood T cell repertoires in COVID-19. Here immunoSEQ multiplex PCR was the method, and the copy in TCRdb shows in-frame clones only, minus some. Here the sample spans 200,000 to 250,000 clones, over 80% being singletons. The sequenced sample consisted of peripheral blood. The receptor source for this set is a man in his thirties or forties with COVID-19, enrolled during active disease. CDR3s include the opening cysteine and the closing phenylalanine or tryptophan. Fields, in order: D gene, J gene, clone size, V gene, CDR3 length, CDR3 DNA, CDR3 protein. A D gene is named only where the DNA matches it firmly. Part of the rows lack a size; the others show once, few, many or a class for expanded clones.

>NA|TRBJ2-1|NA|TRBV7-2|13
TGTGCCAGCAGCTTATCAGGGTCCTTTGTACAGTTCTTC
CASSLSGSFVQFF
>TRBD1|TRBJ2-7|NA|TRBV5-1|14
TGCGCCAGCAGCTCAACAGGGGGCTCCTACGAGCAGTACTTC
CASSSTGGSYEQYF
>TRBD1|TRBJ1-2|NA|TRBV5-1|16
TGCGCCAGCAGGTTCACTTTACAACAGGGGGCGCATGGCTACACCTTC
CASRFTLQQGAHGYTF
>NA|TRBJ1-1|NA|TRBV20-1|13
TGCAGTGCTAGTGGGACATTGAACACTGAAGCTTTCTTT
CSASGTLNTEAFF
>NA|TRBJ1-3|NA|TRBV20-1|13
TGCAGTGCTAGTATGCTGAGGGGAAACACCATATATTTT
CSASMLRGNTIYF
>NA|TRBJ1-3|NA|TRBV4-1|19
TGCGCCAGCAGCCAAGATAATGGAGACCTTATATTCTCTGGAAACACCATATATTTT
CASSQDNGDLIFSGNTIYF
>TRBD1|TRBJ2-3|NA|TRBV19|16
TGTGCCAGTAGTACCACAGGGGCCATTTGGACAGATACGCAGTATTTT
CASSTTGAIWTDTQYF
>NA|TRBJ2-2|once|TRBV11-2|14
TGTGCCAGCAGCCCCGTGGGTAGCCTTGGGGCGCTGTTTTTT
CASSPVGSLGALFF
>NA|TRBJ2-2|NA|TRBV24-1|16
TGTGCCACCAGTGATTCCGGGACACCTAACACCGGGGAGCTGTTTTTT
CATSDSGTPNTGELFF
>TRBD1|TRBJ2-7|NA|TRBV5-5|14
TGTGCCAGCAGCCCGGGACAGCGCAGCTACGAGCAGTACTTC
CASSPGQRSYEQYF
>TRBD1|TRBJ2-1|NA|TRBV5-1|14
TGCGCCAGCAGCCCGGGACAGAGATACAATGAGCAGTTCTTC
CASSPGQRYNEQFF
>NA|TRBJ1-2|once|TRBV6-2/TRBV6-3|14
TGTGCCAGCAGTTACTCAGCTCAGGGCTATGGCTACACCTTC
CASSYSAQGYGYTF
>TRBD1|TRBJ2-2|once|TRBV13|15
TGTGCCAGCTCGCCGGGACAGGGGATGTCCGGGGAGCTGTTTTTT
CASSPGQGMSGELFF
>NA|TRBJ2-3|NA|TRBV7-8|14
TGTGCCAGCAGCCGGCCAGGGAAAACAGATACGCAGTATTTT
CASSRPGKTDTQYF
>TRBD1|TRBJ2-1|NA|TRBV7-9|16
TGTGCCAGCAGCCAGGTGCCGGGACAGCTCTACAATGAGCAGTTCTTC
CASSQVPGQLYNEQFF
>TRBD1|TRBJ1-1|once|TRBV6-5|13
TGTGCCAGCAGCGAGCAGGGGGACACTGAAGCTTTCTTT
CASSEQGDTEAFF
>NA|TRBJ2-7|NA|TRBV5-4|11
TGTGCCAGCAGCCAGGGGACGACGGACCACTTC
CASSQGTTDHF
>NA|TRBJ2-7|NA|TRBV19|14
TGTGCCAGTAGTAGAGGCAGGGTTGCCTACGAGCAGTACTTC
CASSRGRVAYEQYF